This TCR beta chain was found in a study of Graves' ophthalmopathy and Graves' hyperthyroidism. Overall study findings and caveats: In blood, most expanded thyroid clonotypes above 0.001 frequency were also detected. In predicting ophthalmopathy progression, the model reached 70.59% sensitivity and 72% to 85% specificity.

PBMCs were isolated from an approximately 10 ml sample of fresh peripheral blood. Amplification of the TCR beta CDR3 regions used RNA transcripts (as template). Amplification began with first-round RT-PCR using HTBI primers, then second-round multiplex PCR was performed. TCRdb used MiXCR to reprocess the multiplex PCR reads, holding one entry per CDR3 protein. The table shows around 400,000 distinct CDR3 sequences, with approximately 16% occurring only once. This clonotype appeared many times. What it recognizes is unknown. The germline CDR1 and CDR2 sequences are GTSNPN and SVGIG (reference sequence). With 3 bases clipped from V and 5 bases from J, the junction kept 9 bases outside the gene matches. CDR3 length: 14 amino acids.

What was sequenced was peripheral blood. This sequence joins TRBV30 and TRBJ2-5; 7 nucleotides agree with TRBD1. This clonotype originated in a woman aged 18 to 35 with Graves' ophthalmopathy. CDR3 in amino acids: CAWRSRTGPETQYF. CDR3 DNA: TGTGCCTGGAGGAGTCGGACAGGCCCGGAGACCCAGTACTTC.